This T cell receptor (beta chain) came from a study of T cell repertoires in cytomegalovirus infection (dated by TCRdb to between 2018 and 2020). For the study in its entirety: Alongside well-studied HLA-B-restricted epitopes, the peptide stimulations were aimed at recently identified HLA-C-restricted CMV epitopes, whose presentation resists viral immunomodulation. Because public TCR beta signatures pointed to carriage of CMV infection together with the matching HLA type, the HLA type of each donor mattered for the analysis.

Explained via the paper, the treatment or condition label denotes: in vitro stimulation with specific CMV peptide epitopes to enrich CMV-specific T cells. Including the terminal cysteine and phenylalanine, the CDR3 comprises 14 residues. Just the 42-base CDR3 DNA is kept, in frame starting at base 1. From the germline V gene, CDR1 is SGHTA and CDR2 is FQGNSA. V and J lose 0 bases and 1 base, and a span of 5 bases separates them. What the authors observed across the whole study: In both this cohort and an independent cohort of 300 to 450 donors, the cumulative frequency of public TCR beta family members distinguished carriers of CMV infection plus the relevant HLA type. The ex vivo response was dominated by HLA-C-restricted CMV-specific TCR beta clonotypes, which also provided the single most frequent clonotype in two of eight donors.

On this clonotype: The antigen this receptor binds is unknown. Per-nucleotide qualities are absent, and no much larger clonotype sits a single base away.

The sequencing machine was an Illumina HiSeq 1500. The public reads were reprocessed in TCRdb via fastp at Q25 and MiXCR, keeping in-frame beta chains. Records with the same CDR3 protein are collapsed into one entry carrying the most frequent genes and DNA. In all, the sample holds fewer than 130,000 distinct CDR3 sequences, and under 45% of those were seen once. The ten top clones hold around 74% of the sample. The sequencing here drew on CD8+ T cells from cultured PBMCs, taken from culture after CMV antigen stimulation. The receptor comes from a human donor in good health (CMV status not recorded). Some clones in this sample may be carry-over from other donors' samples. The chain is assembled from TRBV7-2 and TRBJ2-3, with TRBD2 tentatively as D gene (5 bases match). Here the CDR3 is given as CASSLARGTDTQYF. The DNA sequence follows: TGTGCCAGCAGCTTAGCGCGGGGCACAGATACGCAGTATTTT.